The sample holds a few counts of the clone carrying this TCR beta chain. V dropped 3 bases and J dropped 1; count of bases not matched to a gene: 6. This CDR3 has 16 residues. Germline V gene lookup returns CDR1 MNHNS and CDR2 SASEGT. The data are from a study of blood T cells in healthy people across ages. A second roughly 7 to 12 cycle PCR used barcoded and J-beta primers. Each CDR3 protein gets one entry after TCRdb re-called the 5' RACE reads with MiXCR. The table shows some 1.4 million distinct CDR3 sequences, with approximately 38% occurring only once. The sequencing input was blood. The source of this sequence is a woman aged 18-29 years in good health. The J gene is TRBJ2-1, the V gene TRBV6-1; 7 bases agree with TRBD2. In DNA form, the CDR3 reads TGTGCCAGCAGTGAGGCCCCGGGGGGTTCCTACAATGAGCAGTTCTTC. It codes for CASSEAPGGSYNEQFF.